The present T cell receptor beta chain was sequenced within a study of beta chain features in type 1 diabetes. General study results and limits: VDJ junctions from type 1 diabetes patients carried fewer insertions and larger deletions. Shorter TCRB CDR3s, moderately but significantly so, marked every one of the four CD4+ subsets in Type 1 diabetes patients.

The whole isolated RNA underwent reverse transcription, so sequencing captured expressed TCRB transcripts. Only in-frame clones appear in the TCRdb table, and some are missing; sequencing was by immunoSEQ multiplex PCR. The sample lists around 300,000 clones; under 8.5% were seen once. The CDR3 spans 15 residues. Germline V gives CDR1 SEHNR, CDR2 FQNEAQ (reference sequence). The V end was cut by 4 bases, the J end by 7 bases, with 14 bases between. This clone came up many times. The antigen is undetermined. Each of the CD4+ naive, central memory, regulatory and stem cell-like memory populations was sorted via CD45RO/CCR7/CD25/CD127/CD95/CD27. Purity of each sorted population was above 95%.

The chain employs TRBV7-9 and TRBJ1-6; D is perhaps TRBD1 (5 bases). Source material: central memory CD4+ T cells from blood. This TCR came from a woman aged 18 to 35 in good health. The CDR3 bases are TGTGCCAGCAGCTCGCTGGGACGGTTAAATTCACCCCTCCACTTT. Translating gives CASSSLGRLNSPLHF.